This TCR beta chain was profiled in a study of cytomegalovirus exposure and HLA in healthy donors. The PCR employed 60 Vbeta primers together with 13 Jbeta primers. Some clones are missing from TCRdb's copy, which holds only in-frame ones; the method was immunoSEQ multiplex PCR. With 70,000 or so clones in the sample, the ten largest clones hold 2% to 3%. The V gene end was trimmed by 6 bases and the J gene end by 0 bases; junction bases not matched to a gene: 4. CDR1 and CDR2 (germline): MNHEY, SVGAGI. CDR3 length: 14 amino acids. Sequencing was performed on PBMCs. The clonotype comes from a female donor in good health and CMV-seropositive. The rearrangement links TRBV6-5 to TRBJ2-5; 7 bases line up with TRBD1. The DNA for the CDR3 is TGTGCCAGCAGCCGGGACAGAGACCAAGAGACCCAGTACTTC. This encodes CASSRDRDQETQYF.